This TCR beta chain is drawn from a study of T cells in Graves' hyperthyroidism and ophthalmopathy. Study results and caveats: Ophthalmopathy onset followed model prediction by a median about seven months. Patients with ophthalmopathy were separated from those with stable hyperthyroidism by a 13 V-J model.

Stable hyperthyroidism: no ophthalmopathy progression over 18 months of follow-up. Diagnosing involved the use of clinical symptoms, serum thyroxine and TRAb, thyroid ultrasound and orbital computed tomography. On this clonotype: Its cognate antigen is unknown.

TCR beta CDR3 regions were amplified from RNA. Researchers ran a first-round RT-PCR on the TCR CDR3 using the HTBI primer set. TCRdb ran MiXCR on the multiplex PCR reads and lists one entry per CDR3 protein. The sample lists 530,000 or so distinct CDR3 sequences, about half seen once, with around 8% in the top ten. Material: peripheral blood or thyroid tissue (not recorded which). The receptor was isolated from a woman under 30 with Graves' hyperthyroidism.

DNA of the CDR3: TGTGCCTGGAGCATCGGGACAGCTACTGAAGCTTTCTTT. Protein: CAWSIGTATEAFF. The chain uses TRBV7-9 and TRBJ1-1, with 7 bases lining up with TRBD1. This CDR3 is 13 amino acids long. V gave up 11 bases and J gave up 5 bases; unmatched junction bases: 11. CDR1 is SEHNR and CDR2 is FQNEAQ in the germline V gene (reference sequence).